Listed below are T cell receptor beta chains from one sample, sequenced in a study of T cells in narcolepsy. The assay was immunoSEQ multiplex PCR, and TCRdb's table has in-frame clones only and misses some. The profile shows tens of thousands of clones, over 75% of them singletons. The sequenced sample was CD45RA- memory CD4+ T cells from PBMCs. The receptors come from a human donor with narcolepsy. CDR3s include the opening cysteine and the closing phenylalanine or tryptophan.

TRBV2,TRBJ2-7,CASSALAGHSYEQYF
TRBV2,TRBJ2-2,CASSSRNTGELFF
TRBV29-1,TRBJ1-2,CSATGVNYGYTF
TRBV6-5,TRBJ1-2,CASSRQMNYGYTF
TRBV5-6,TRBJ1-1,CASSFGVWNTEAFF
TRBV7-9,TRBJ1-2,CASILGSANYGYTF
TRBV14,TRBJ1-1,CASSRGQGGEAFF
TRBV6-1,TRBJ1-1,CASSVGGTEAFF
TRBV5-1,TRBJ1-2,CASSEPPGTGYTF
TRBV7-9,TRBJ2-3,CASSSPRPGTDDGGTQYF
TRBV7-9,TRBJ1-6,CASSGDTGSNSPLHF
TRBV18,TRBJ1-1,CASSPGQGASTEAFF
TRBV6-5,TRBJ1-2,CASTEGRSYTF
TRBV9,TRBJ1-5,CASSPGTGGFSHQPQHF
TRBV11-2,TRBJ2-3,CASSPTSHTDTQYF
TRBV5-1,TRBJ1-1,CASSLGTGGITEAFF
TRBV19,TRBJ1-1,CATGPHGATMNTEAFF
TRBV6-6,TRBJ2-3,CASSYQGPAVPDTQYF
TRBV5-1,TRBJ2-5,CASSWRGGQGQETQYF
TRBV4-3,TRBJ1-2,CASSQGDSHGYTF
TRBV5-1,TRBJ2-1,CASPPWSGVFNEQFF
TRBV19,TRBJ1-6,CASSIVRGTSYNSPLHF
TRBV18,TRBJ1-3,CASSLDVLSGNTIYF
TRBV29-1,TRBJ2-7,CSVEDVGGESSYEQYF
TRBV4-3,TRBJ2-7,CASSQVPDTSYEQYF
TRBV10-3,TRBJ2-3,CAISEEGGASTDTQYF
TRBV9,TRBJ1-2,CASSVDANYGYTF
TRBV5-5,TRBJ2-7,CASSLGGRASYEQYF
TRBV7-2,TRBJ1-6,CASSAQGISYNSPLHF
TRBV7-2,TRBJ1-4,CASSLGTGGEKLFF
TRBV9,TRBJ1-5,CASSVEGGKQPQHF
TRBV30,TRBJ1-2,CAWSVRGDYGYTF
TRBV29-1,TRBJ1-2,CSVLKGDRGRGYTF
TRBV16,TRBJ1-1,CASSRLQQNTEAFF
TRBV18,TRBJ1-3,CASSPGTAFSGNTIYF
TRBV5-1,TRBJ1-1,CASSLVQGRNTEAFF
TRBV2,TRBJ1-2,CASSEGQGSNYGYTF
TRBV7-7,TRBJ2-5,CASSTGTGDPFSYQETQYF
TRBV7-8,TRBJ1-6,CASSLGSGTYSPLHF
TRBV7-9,TRBJ2-5,CASSLYRDSQETQYF
TRBV5-3,TRBJ1-4,CARSLEADGNEKLFF
TRBV30,TRBJ1-5,CAWSSRGDQPQHF